The rows below give T cell receptor beta chains drawn from one sample of a study of blood T cells in healthy people across ages. A single record per CDR3 protein comes from TCRdb applying MiXCR to the 5' RACE reads. The sample has hundreds of thousands of distinct CDR3 sequences; around 21% are singletons. Sequencing input: blood. The receptors were sampled from a man between 65 and 85 years old in good health. Each CDR3 is given with its conserved first and last residue. Fields, in order: clone size, D gene, J gene, V gene, CDR3 DNA, CDR3 protein. D genes are given only for firm matches. Not every row has a clone size; where given, it reads once, few, many or a size class.

.	TRBD2	TRBJ2-3	TRBV5-4	TGTGCCAGCAGCTTGTGGGGTCGGACTAGCCGGACAGATACGCAGTATTTT	CASSLWGRTSRTDTQYF
few	TRBD1	TRBJ2-1	TRBV27	TGTGCCAGCAGCCGACAGGGTGTCACCTACAATGAGCAGTTCTTC	CASSRQGVTYNEQFF
many	TRBD2	TRBJ2-4	TRBV14	TGTGCCAGCAGCCAAACTCTAGCGGGAGGTTGGGCCAAAAACATTCAGTACTTC	CASSQTLAGGWAKNIQYF
.	TRBD1	TRBJ2-2	TRBV10-3	TGTGCCATCAGCTGGACAGGGAATGGCGGGGAGCTGTTTTTT	CAISWTGNGGELFF
.	.	TRBJ1-2	TRBV5-1	TGCGCCAGCAGCGCATTGACAGAGAACTATGCCTACACCTTC	CASSALTENYAYTF
.	TRBD1	TRBJ2-7	TRBV6-2/TRBV6-3	TGTGCCAGCAGACACAGTGGGGCCGGGACAGGGGGTGATTACTTC	CASRHSGAGTGGDYF
many	.	TRBJ2-1	TRBV28	TGTGCCAGCAGTTTGCTGAGGGGGGACGGCAATGAGCAGTTCTTC	CASSLLRGDGNEQFF
few	.	TRBJ2-7	TRBV3-1	TGTGCCAGCAGCCAAGATGATAGCTCCTACGAGCAGTACTTC	CASSQDDSSYEQYF
few	.	TRBJ2-1	TRBV28	TGTGCCAGCAGTTTAAGATTCGCGGACACTACCTACAATGAGCAGTTCTTC	CASSLRFADTTYNEQFF
few	TRBD1	TRBJ2-5	TRBV3-1	TGTGCCAGCAGCGGGGACAGGGGGCCCCAAGAGACCCAGTACTTC	CASSGDRGPQETQYF
few	TRBD2	TRBJ2-1	TRBV5-1	TGCGCCAGCAGCTTCAGCGGGAGAGATTACAATGAGCAGTTCTTC	CASSFSGRDYNEQFF
.	.	TRBJ2-5	TRBV6-2/TRBV6-3	TGTGCCAGCAGTTACGTAGGATACCAAGAGACCCAGTACTTC	CASSYVGYQETQYF
.	TRBD2	TRBJ2-3	TRBV7-6	TGTGCCAGCAGCGCATTAATCCTGACTAGCAAATCTACAGATACGCAGTATTTT	CASSALILTSKSTDTQYF
.	.	TRBJ2-5	TRBV2	TGTGCCAGCAGTGATGGGATTGGGGGGATGACCCAGTACTTC	CASSDGIGGMTQYF
few	TRBD2	TRBJ2-3	TRBV5-1	TGCGCCAGCAGCTTGTCCGACCGGACTAGCGGGAGGACAGATACGCAGTATTTT	CASSLSDRTSGRTDTQYF
.	TRBD1	TRBJ1-4	TRBV5-1	TGCGCCAGCAGCACCCAGGGGGCTGGGGACGGAATTTTT	CASSTQGAGDGIF
.	.	TRBJ2-1	TRBV4-3	TGCGCCAGCAGCCACCTGGACCCGTACAATGAGCAGTTCTTC	CASSHLDPYNEQFF
.	.	TRBJ1-2	TRBV12-3/TRBV12-4	TGTGCCAGCAATCCCTCGGGGGACTATGGCTACACCTTC	CASNPSGDYGYTF
.	TRBD1	TRBJ2-7	TRBV20-1	TGCAGTGCTTACAGGGGTAGCTACGAGCAGTACTTC	CSAYRGSYEQYF
.	.	TRBJ2-1	TRBV29-1	TGCAGCGTTGAAGTGGGGAGTCGGTACAATGAGCAGTTCTTC	CSVEVGSRYNEQFF
.	TRBD2	TRBJ2-3	TRBV29-1	TGCAGCGTTGGAGCGGCCGGAGGGAGGGGAACAGATACGCAGTATTTT	CSVGAAGGRGTDTQYF
few	.	TRBJ2-1	TRBV5-4	TGTGCCAGCAGCCGTACCCTAGGTACCAACAATGAGCAGTTCTTC	CASSRTLGTNNEQFF
.	.	TRBJ2-3	TRBV5-1	TGCGCCAGCAGCACCAATCCTAGCGCTAGCACAGATACGCAGTATTTT	CASSTNPSASTDTQYF
many	TRBD2	TRBJ2-5	TRBV11-2	TGTGCCAGCAGCTGGACTAGCAGGGAGACCCAGTACTTC	CASSWTSRETQYF
.	.	TRBJ1-2	TRBV29-1	TGCAGCGTTGAGGGCGGGGGCTACGGGGCTGGCTACACCTTC	CSVEGGGYGAGYTF
.	.	TRBJ2-3	TRBV10-3	TGTGCCATCAGTAAGGCCAACCCCACAGATACGCAGTATTTT	CAISKANPTDTQYF
many	.	TRBJ1-1	TRBV5-1	TGCGCCAGCAGCTTGGGGGTCGGGGGAGAGAGCACTGAAGCTTTCTTT	CASSLGVGGESTEAFF
few	TRBD1	TRBJ2-5	TRBV20-1	TGCAGTGCACGACAGGGGCCGGGGCAGTACTTC	CSARQGPGQYF
few	.	TRBJ2-7	TRBV6-2/TRBV6-3	TGTGCCAGCAGTTACTCGTATCGGACAGCCGTCTCCTACGAGCAGTACTTC	CASSYSYRTAVSYEQYF
.	.	TRBJ2-2	TRBV29-1	TGCAGCGTTGATCCAGGGAACACCGGGGGGCTGTTTTTT	CSVDPGNTGGLFF
.	.	TRBJ1-3	TRBV7-9	TGTGCCGCACCGTCGGACGCGTCGGGTGGAAACACCATATATTTT	CAAPSDASGGNTIYF
few	.	TRBJ2-2	TRBV28	TGTGCCGCAGGAACTCAGGGAGTGAGCACCGGGGAGCTGTTTTTT	CAAGTQGVSTGELFF
.	TRBD2	TRBJ2-1	TRBV3-1	TGTGCCAGCAGGCCTAGCGGGAGGTCATTCAATGAGCAGTTCTTC	CASRPSGRSFNEQFF
.	.	TRBJ2-7	TRBV11-2	TGTGCCAGCAGCTTAGCGACCAGGGGCGAGCAGTACTTC	CASSLATRGEQYF
.	.	TRBJ1-6	TRBV12-5	TGTGCTAGTGGCCCTGGACACGCTCCCAATTCACCCCTCCACTTT	CASGPGHAPNSPLHF
.	.	TRBJ2-5	TRBV20-1	TGCAGTGCTAGAGAGATCCTCTCTACTGAGACCCAGTACTTC	CSAREILSTETQYF
.	TRBD2	TRBJ2-2	TRBV2	TGTGCCAGCAGTCCCGGGACTAGCGGGAGTTGGGTCACCGGGGAGCTGTTTTTT	CASSPGTSGSWVTGELFF
many	.	TRBJ2-7	TRBV4-3	TGCGCCAGCAGCCTGAGTTTGGCCTACGAGCAGTACTTC	CASSLSLAYEQYF
.	.	TRBJ2-1	TRBV4-1	TGCGCCAGCAGCCAAGATGGGGTAGCGGTTAGTTCCTACAATAAGCAGTTCTTC	CASSQDGVAVSSYNKQFF
few	TRBD1	TRBJ2-3	TRBV28	TGTGCCAGCAGTGGACCGGGACAGGTTCCGCCCGATACGCAGTATTTT	CASSGPGQVPPDTQYF
.	TRBD1	TRBJ1-2	TRBV2	TGTGCCAGCAGTTGGACAGGGGGTTTTGGCTACACCTTC	CASSWTGGFGYTF
few	.	TRBJ2-5	TRBV14	TGTGCCAGCAGCCAAGACAATAGCCGGGAGACCCAGTACTTC	CASSQDNSRETQYF